This T cell receptor (beta chain) derives from a study of cytomegalovirus exposure and HLA in healthy donors. Study summary: The Caucasian-associated ancestry cluster contained around four fifths of the 398 genotyped donors. Study-wide findings and caveats: A later analysis showed that HLA-associated TCR beta chains had undergone more clonal expansion than equally common others.

The CDR3 contains 15 residues. Germline lookup yields CDR1 SGHTA and CDR2 FQGNSA. The junction had 9 bases not matched to a gene; V was cut back by 6 bases and J by 6 bases. The PCR was carried out with 60 Vbeta primers and 13 Jbeta primers. Sequenced by immunoSEQ multiplex PCR; TCRdb stores in-frame clones only, minus some. The sample consists of 140,000 or so clones, approximately 79% of them appearing once. About this clone: Its cognate antigen is unknown.

The rearrangement links TRBV7-2 to TRBJ1-5; 9 nucleotides align to TRBD1. The sequenced sample was PBMCs. The receptor comes from a woman younger than 45 in good health and CMV-seronegative. CDR3 residues: CASSLRGQGFQPQHF. DNA for the CDR3: TGTGCCAGCAGTTTAAGGGGACAGGGCTTTCAGCCCCAGCATTTT.